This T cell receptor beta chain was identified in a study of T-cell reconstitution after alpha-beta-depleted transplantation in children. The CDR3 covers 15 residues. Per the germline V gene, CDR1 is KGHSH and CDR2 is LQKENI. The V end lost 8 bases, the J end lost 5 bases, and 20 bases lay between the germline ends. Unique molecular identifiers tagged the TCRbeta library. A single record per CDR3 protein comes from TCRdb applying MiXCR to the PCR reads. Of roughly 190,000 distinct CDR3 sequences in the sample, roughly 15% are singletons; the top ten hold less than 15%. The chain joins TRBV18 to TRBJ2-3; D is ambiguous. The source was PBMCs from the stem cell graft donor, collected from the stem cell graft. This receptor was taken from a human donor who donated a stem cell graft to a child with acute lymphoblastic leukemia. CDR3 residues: CASAQTSITRDTQYF. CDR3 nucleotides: TGTGCCAGCGCTCAGACGTCAATAACGAGAGATACGCAGTATTTT.